The 8 T cell receptor beta chains presented below share a single source sample, sequenced in a study of blood T cells in healthy people across ages. Then a second PCR, running roughly 7 to 11 cycles, was carried out with a sample-barcoded 5' primer and a J-beta primer mix. TCRdb re-derived calls from the 5' RACE reads in MiXCR, one entry per CDR3 protein. Of approximately 850,000 distinct CDR3 sequences in the sample, roughly 60% were seen once. The material sequenced was blood. The receptors derive from a man aged 25 to 40 in good health.

The J gene is TRBJ2-1, the V gene TRBV6-6; a possible D gene is TRBD1 (5 bases). The J call may be faulty, since TRBJ2-7 better matches the DNA end. CDR1 and CDR2 (germline): MNHNY, SVGAGI (reference sequence). The CDR3 sequence is 17 residues long. The CDR3: CASSPRVSTLYHNEQYF. The CDR3 nucleotides are TGTGCCAGCAGCCCCAGGGTTTCGACCCTTTACCACAATGAGCAGTACTTC.

The J gene is TRBJ2-5, the V gene TRBV3-1; D call uncertain. CDR1 is LGHDT, CDR2 YNNKEL, per germline (reference sequence). The CDR3 is 15 amino acids. Trimming removed 1 base from V and 11 bases from J, with 20 bases in between. CDR3 residues: CASSQGIGIFVAQYF. The DNA of the CDR3 is TGTGCCAGCAGCCAAGGCATCGGAATTTTCGTTGCGCAGTACTTC.

This clonotype was seen a handful of times. The genes are TRBV7-2 and TRBJ2-5; TRBD2 is a possible D gene (6 bases). Germline CDR1 SGHTA, CDR2 FQGNSA. The CDR3 covers 14 residues. Between the trimmed V and J ends, which lost 4 bases and 5 bases, there was a span of 14 bases. Written as DNA, the CDR3 is TGTGCCAGCAGCTGGGGAGGAACGAGGGAGACCCAGTACTTC. Translated, it gives CASSWGGTRETQYF.

This clonotype was recorded at least ten times. This may come from a read error, since a much larger clone is one base off. The CDR3 spells CASSYGTGTTYEQYF. CDR3 in DNA: TGTGCCAGCAGCTACGGGACAGGGACAACCTACGAGCAGTACTTC. The chain carries TRBV12-3 or TRBV12-4 and TRBJ2-7; 9 bases align to TRBD1. The CDR3 is 15 amino acids. Unmatched junction bases numbered 8, after V lost 6 bases and J lost 2 bases.

The chain has TRBV7-8 and TRBJ2-3; 7 nucleotides line up with TRBD1. CDR1 and CDR2 (germline): SGHVS, FQNEAQ. V gave up 4 bases and J gave up 1 base; unmatched junction bases: 14. This CDR3 comprises 18 residues. The CDR3 is CASSSITSGTVGTDTQYF. The DNA for the CDR3 is TGTGCCAGCAGCTCAATAACCTCCGGGACAGTGGGCACAGATACGCAGTATTTT.

This clonotype was counted once. J is TRBJ2-3 and V is TRBV4-3; 7 nucleotides agree with TRBD2. The germline V gene encodes CDR1 LGHNA and CDR2 YSLEER. This CDR3 is 16 amino acids long. Trimming at V came to 0 bases and at J to 3 bases, leaving 6 bases not matched to a gene. CDR3 nucleotide sequence: TGCGCCAGCAGCCAAGAAACCGGGAGGTATACAGATACGCAGTATTTT. As protein: CASSQETGRYTDTQYF.

The chain couples TRBV20-1 to TRBJ2-5; perhaps TRBD2 as D (6 bases). V was clipped by 3 bases and J by 1 base, with 15 bases between them. This CDR3 is built from 15 residues. Germline V lookup: CDR1 DFQATT, CDR2 SNEGSKA (reference sequence). The CDR3 here is CSASHPGGAQETQYF. In nucleotides, the CDR3 is TGCAGTGCTAGCCACCCCGGGGGTGCCCAAGAGACCCAGTACTTC.

The chain is built from TRBV5-6 and TRBJ2-3, with 9 positions matching TRBD2. Germline CDR1 is SGHDT and CDR2 is YYEEEE. The CDR3 has 16 amino acids. V was pared by 5 bases and J by 7 bases, with 14 bases of the junction left unmatched. The CDR3 spells CASRSWRTSVFYTQYF. The CDR3 coding sequence is TGTGCCAGCAGATCGTGGAGGACTAGCGTTTTTTATACGCAGTATTTT.